The T cell receptor beta chain under discussion was sequenced for a study of neurological immune-mediated disorders. The table lists this clonotype with many counts. Via MiXCR, TCRdb re-called the 5' RACE reads, giving one row per CDR3 protein. The table has about 53,000 distinct CDR3 sequences, under 4.5% seen once. Source material: PBMCs. The TCR originated in a woman in her 30s with multiple sclerosis.

Here the CDR3 reads CASSLLVAADTQYF. The CDR3, as DNA: TGTGCCAGCAGTTTATTAGTAGCTGCAGATACGCAGTATTTT. This rearrangement joins TRBV28 to TRBJ2-3; D is undetermined. V lost 1 base, J lost 4 bases, and 9 bases lay in between. CDR1 is MDHEN and CDR2 is SYDVKM in the germline V gene. This CDR3 is 14 amino acids long.